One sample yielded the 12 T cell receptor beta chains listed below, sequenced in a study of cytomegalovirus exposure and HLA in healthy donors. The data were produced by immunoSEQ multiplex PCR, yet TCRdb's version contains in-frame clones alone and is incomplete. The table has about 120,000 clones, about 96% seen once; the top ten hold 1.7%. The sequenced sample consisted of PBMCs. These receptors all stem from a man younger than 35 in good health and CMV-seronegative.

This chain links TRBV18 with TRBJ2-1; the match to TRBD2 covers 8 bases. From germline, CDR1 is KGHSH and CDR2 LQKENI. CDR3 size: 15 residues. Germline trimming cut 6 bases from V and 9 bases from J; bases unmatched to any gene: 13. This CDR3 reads CASSLPGSGSREQFF. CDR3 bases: TGTGCCAGCTCGTTACCTGGGAGCGGGAGTCGTGAGCAGTTCTTC.

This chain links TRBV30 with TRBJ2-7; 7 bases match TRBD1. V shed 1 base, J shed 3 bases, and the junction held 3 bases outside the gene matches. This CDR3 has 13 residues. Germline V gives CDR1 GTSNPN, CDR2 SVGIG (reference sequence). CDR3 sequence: CAWSAGQRYEQYF. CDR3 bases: TGTGCCTGGAGTGCGGGACAGCGCTACGAGCAGTACTTC. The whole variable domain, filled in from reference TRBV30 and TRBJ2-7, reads SQTIHQWPATLVQPVGSPLSLECTVEGTSNPNLYWYRQAAGRGLQLLFYSVGIGQISSEVPQNLSASRPQDRQFILSSKKLLLSDSGFYLCAWSAGQRYEQYFGPGTRLTVT.

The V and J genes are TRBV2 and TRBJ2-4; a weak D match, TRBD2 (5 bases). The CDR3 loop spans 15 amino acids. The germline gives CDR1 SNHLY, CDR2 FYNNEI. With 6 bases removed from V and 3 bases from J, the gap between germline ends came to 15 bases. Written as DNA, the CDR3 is TGTGCCAGCAGGAGGACTTCCTCGGGCAAAAACATTCAGTACTTC. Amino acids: CASRRTSSGKNIQYF. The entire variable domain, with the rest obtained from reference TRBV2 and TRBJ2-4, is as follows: EPEVTQTPSHQVTQMGQEVILRCVPISNHLYFYWYRQILGQKVEFLVSFYNNEISEKSEIFDDQFSVERPDGSNFTLKIRSTKLEDSAMYFCASRRTSSGKNIQYFGAGTRLSVL.

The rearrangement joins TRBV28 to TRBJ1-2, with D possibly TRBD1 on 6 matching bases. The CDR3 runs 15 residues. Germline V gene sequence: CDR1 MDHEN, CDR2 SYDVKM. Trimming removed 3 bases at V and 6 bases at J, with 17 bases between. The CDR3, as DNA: TGTGCCAGCAGTTTTATGCGAACAGGGAAAAATGGCTACACCTTC. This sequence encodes CASSFMRTGKNGYTF.

Here the CDR3 DNA reads TGCGCCAGCAGCTTGGACGGAGGGCCACCGTCCATTCAGTACTTC. Protein sequence: CASSLDGGPPSIQYF. The chain couples TRBV5-1 to TRBJ2-4, with D maybe TRBD2 (6 bases). CDR1 and CDR2 from the germline V gene are SGHRS and YFSETQ. The V gene lost 0 bases and the J gene lost 9 bases, with 16 bases spanning the gap. CDR3 length: 15 residues. Based on the CDR3 plus reference TRBV5-1 and TRBJ2-4, the full variable domain is KAGVTQTPRYLIKTRGQQVTLSCSPISGHRSVSWYQQTPGQGLQFLFEYFSETQRNKGNFPGRFSGRQFSNSRSEMNVSTLELGDSALYLCASSLDGGPPSIQYFGAGTRLSVL.

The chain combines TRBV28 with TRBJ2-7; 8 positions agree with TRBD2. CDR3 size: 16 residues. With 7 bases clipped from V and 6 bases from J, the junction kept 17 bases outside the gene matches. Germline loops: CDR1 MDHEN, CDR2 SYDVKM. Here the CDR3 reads CASISRLARARVEQYF. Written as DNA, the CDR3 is TGTGCCAGCATTTCCCGACTAGCGAGGGCTCGGGTCGAGCAGTACTTC.

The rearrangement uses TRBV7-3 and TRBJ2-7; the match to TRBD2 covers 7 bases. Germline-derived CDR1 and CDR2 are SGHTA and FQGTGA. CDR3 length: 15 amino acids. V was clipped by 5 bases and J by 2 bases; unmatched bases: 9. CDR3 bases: TGTGCCAGCAGCCCCTACGGACTAGACCCCTACGAGCAGTACTTC. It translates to CASSPYGLDPYEQYF. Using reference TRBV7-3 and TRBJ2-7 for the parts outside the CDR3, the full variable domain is GAGVSQTPSNKVTEKGKYVELRCDPISGHTALYWYRQSLGQGPEFLIYFQGTGAADDSGLPNDRFFAVRPEGSVSTLKIQRTERGDSAVYLCASSPYGLDPYEQYFGPGTRLTVT.

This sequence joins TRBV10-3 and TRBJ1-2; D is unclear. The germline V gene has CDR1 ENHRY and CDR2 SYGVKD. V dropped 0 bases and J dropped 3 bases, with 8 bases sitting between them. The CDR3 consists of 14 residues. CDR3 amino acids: CAISESFGDYGYTF. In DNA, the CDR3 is TGTGCCATCAGTGAGTCATTCGGGGACTATGGCTACACCTTC.

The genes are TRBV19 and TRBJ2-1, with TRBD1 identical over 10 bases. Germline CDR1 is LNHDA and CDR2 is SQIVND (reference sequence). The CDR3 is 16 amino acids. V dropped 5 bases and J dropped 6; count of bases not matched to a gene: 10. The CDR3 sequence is CASSARQGAGGNEQFF. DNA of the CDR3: TGTGCCAGTAGTGCACGACAGGGGGCTGGGGGCAATGAGCAGTTCTTC.

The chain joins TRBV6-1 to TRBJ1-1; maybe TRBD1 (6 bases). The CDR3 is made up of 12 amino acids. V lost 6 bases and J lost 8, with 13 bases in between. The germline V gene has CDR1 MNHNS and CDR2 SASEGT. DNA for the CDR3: TGTGCCAGCAGAAGTAGGGGACAAGAAGCTTTCTTT. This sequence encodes CASRSRGQEAFF.

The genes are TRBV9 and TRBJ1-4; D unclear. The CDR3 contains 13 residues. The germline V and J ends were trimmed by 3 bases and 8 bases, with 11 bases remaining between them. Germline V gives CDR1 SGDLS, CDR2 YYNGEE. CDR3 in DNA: TGTGCCAGCAGCGCAGGAGGGAGGGAAAAACTGTTTTTT. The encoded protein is CASSAGGREKLFF.

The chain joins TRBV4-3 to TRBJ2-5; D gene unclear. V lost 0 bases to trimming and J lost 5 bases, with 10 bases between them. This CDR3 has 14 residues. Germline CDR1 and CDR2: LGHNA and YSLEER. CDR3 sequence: CASSQDRSKETQYF. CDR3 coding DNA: TGCGCCAGCAGCCAAGACAGGTCGAAGGAGACCCAGTACTTC.